This T cell receptor (beta chain) was sequenced for a study of cytomegalovirus exposure and HLA in healthy donors. PCR used 60 Vbeta primers and 13 Jbeta primers. Sequenced by immunoSEQ multiplex PCR; TCRdb stores in-frame clones only, minus some. The sample consists of some 120,000 clones, about 80% of them appearing once. V gave up 6 bases and J gave up 3 bases; unmatched junction bases: 2. Germline values: CDR1 MNHEY, CDR2 SVGAGI. This CDR3 region has 12 residues. The chain has TRBV6-5 and TRBJ2-7; 7 bases align to TRBD1. This TCR was recovered from a man aged 25-40 years in good health and CMV-seronegative. Sequenced sample: PBMCs. In nucleotides, the CDR3 is TGTGCCAGCAGCAGACAGGGCTACGAGCAGTACTTC. It translates to CASSRQGYEQYF.